This T cell receptor (beta chain) was recorded in a study of T cells in Graves' hyperthyroidism and ophthalmopathy. The germline gives CDR1 MNHEY, CDR2 SVGAGI. This CDR3 comprises 16 residues. Trimming removed 2 bases at V and 7 bases at J, with 21 bases between. Amplified TCR beta CDR3 regions derived from RNA transcripts. Primed by the HTBI set, a first-round RT-PCR was run on the TCR CDR3. TCRdb ran MiXCR on the multiplex PCR reads and lists one entry per CDR3 protein. The sample includes about 600,000 distinct CDR3 sequences, 14% of them seen just once. Uncontrolled infections, other autoimmune diseases, pregnancy or lactation led to exclusion of patients. PBMCs were derived from about 9.1 ml fresh peripheral blood.

Sequencing input: blood. The clonotype comes from a woman under 30 with Graves' ophthalmopathy. This rearrangement joins TRBV6-5 to TRBJ2-7; possibly TRBD1 or TRBD2 for D (5 bases each). The CDR3 is CASSYGEGGRGGEQYF. CDR3 nucleotides: TGTGCCAGCAGTTACGGGGAAGGCGGTCGGGGCGGGGAGCAGTACTTC.